This entry describes one T cell receptor (beta chain). The antigen is not known. This sample was taken from a study of cytomegalovirus exposure and HLA in healthy donors. PCR involved 60 Vbeta and 13 Jbeta primers. Method: immunoSEQ multiplex PCR; TCRdb's copy keeps in-frame clones and lacks some. This table has approximately 100,000 clones, approximately 89% appearing once. Study-level findings and limits: In a later analysis, DRB1 alleles had the most associated TCRs; HLA-C alleles the fewest. Earlier findings revealed that most TCR beta V segments proved productive either about 90% or about 30% of the time. The listing of fewer than 200 TCR beta chains classed them as cytomegalovirus-associated. In a later analysis, V- and J-gene trimming of beta chains associated with a DCLRE1C missense variant, replicated independently.

Input material: PBMCs. This sequence was found in a man aged 25-40 years in good health and CMV-seronegative.

The CDR3 DNA reads TGTGCCACCAGCGGGGGGGGACAGGGTGGTCACGAGCAGTACTTC. Amino acids: CATSGGGQGGHEQYF. The chain uses TRBV15 and TRBJ2-7, with TRBD1 matching over 9 bases. The CDR3 is made up of 15 amino acids. With V trimmed by 5 bases and J by 5 bases, 10 bases remained unmatched. CDR1 and CDR2 from the germline V gene are LNHNV and YYDKDF (reference sequence).